A single T cell receptor beta chain is shown here with its context. What it binds is not known. This sample is drawn from a study of OX40 agonist ivuxolimab in advanced cancers. Study-wide background: Ivuxolimab is a fully human IgG2 antibody that activates OX40 (CD134). Therapy given before enrollment (anti-PD-1, anti-PD-L1 or anti-CTLA-4) was allowed, and roughly 41% had some. General study findings and limits: Expanded clones tended on average to be more numerous among CD8+ T cells than CD4+. Expanded peripheral T-cell antigen specificity went undetermined.

Sequencing was performed with immunoSEQ multiplex PCR; in TCRdb, only in-frame clones are kept and a portion is missing. The table records about 120,000 clones, 75% to 90% of them present only once. The CDR3 runs 14 residues. Trimming removed 5 bases at V and 5 bases at J, with 16 bases between. Germline CDR1 is SGHKS and CDR2 is YYEKEE (reference sequence). The starting material was CD4+ or CD8+ T cells sorted from blood, obtained in a trial of the OX40 agonist ivuxolimab. The rearrangement links TRBV5-5 to TRBJ2-5; D remains ambiguous. The receptor was derived from an adult with an advanced solid tumor such as melanoma, head and neck, liver or kidney cancer. CDR3 bases: TGTGCCAGCAGTTTTGGCCCTAGAGGTGAGACCCAGTACTTC. Its translation is CASSFGPRGETQYF.